The clone carrying this TCR beta chain was observed at least ten times. The target antigen is unknown. This sample is drawn from a study of Graves' ophthalmopathy and Graves' hyperthyroidism. General observations from the study: A classifier, a 13-signature model, separated ophthalmopathy from stable hyperthyroidism with more than 85% sensitivity and approximately 80% specificity.

Enrollment excluded any patients with other autoimmune diseases, uncontrolled infections, pregnancy or lactation. Fresh peripheral blood, 10 ml, was the PBMC source. TCR beta CDR3 regions were amplified from RNA transcripts. An opening RT-PCR round employed HTBI primers and preceded a second-round multiplex PCR. TCRdb used MiXCR to reprocess the multiplex PCR reads, holding one entry per CDR3 protein. This table has fewer than 400,000 distinct CDR3 sequences, around 18% appearing once. V was trimmed by 4 bases and J by 1 base, leaving 7 bases between them. The germline V gene has CDR1 MNHNS and CDR2 SASEGT. This CDR3 contains 13 residues.

This TCR was sampled from a woman under 30 with Graves' ophthalmopathy. Sequences were obtained from peripheral blood. This chain links TRBV6-1 with TRBJ2-5; D not resolved. CDR3 sequence (DNA): TGTGCCAGCAGTGTCAGCGCCCAAGAGACCCAGTACTTC. This sequence encodes CASSVSAQETQYF.